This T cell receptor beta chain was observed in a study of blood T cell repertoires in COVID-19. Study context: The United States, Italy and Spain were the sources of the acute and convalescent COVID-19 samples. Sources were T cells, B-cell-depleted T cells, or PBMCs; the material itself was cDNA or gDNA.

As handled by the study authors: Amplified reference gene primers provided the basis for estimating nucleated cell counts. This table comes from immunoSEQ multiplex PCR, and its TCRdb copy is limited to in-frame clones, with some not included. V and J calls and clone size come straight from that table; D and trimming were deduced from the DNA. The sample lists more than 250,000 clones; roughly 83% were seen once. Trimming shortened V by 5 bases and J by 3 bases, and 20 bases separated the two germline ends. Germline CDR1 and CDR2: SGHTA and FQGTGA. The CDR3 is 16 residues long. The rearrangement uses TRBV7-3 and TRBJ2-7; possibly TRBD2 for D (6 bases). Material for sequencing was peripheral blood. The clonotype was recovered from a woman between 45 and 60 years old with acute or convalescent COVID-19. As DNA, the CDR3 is TGTGCCAGCAGCCCACATACTTCCGGGGGAGTCTACGAGCAGTACTTC. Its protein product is CASSPHTSGGVYEQYF. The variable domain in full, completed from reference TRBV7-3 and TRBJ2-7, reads GAGVSQTPSNKVTEKGKYVELRCDPISGHTALYWYRQSLGQGPEFLIYFQGTGAADDSGLPNDRFFAVRPEGSVSTLKIQRTERGDSAVYLCASSPHTSGGVYEQYFGPGTRLTVT.